A single sample gave rise to the 14 T cell receptor beta chains below, sequenced in a study of T cells in Graves' hyperthyroidism and ophthalmopathy. RNA transcripts were the template for amplifying TCR beta CDR3 regions. An initial round of RT-PCR targeting the TCR CDR3 relied on the HTBI primer set. TCRdb redid the calling of the multiplex PCR reads with MiXCR, one entry per CDR3 protein. This table has over 650,000 distinct CDR3 sequences, 40% to 55% appearing once. The sample taken for sequencing was peripheral blood or thyroid tissue (not recorded which). The receptors shown here come from an adult man with Graves' disease, either hyperthyroidism or ophthalmopathy (not recorded which).

The chain employs TRBV5-1 and TRBJ1-5, with D possibly matching TRBD1 (5 bases). V was cut by 0 bases and J by 4 bases, with 11 bases left in between. This CDR3 has 15 residues. The germline V gene encodes CDR1 SGHRS and CDR2 YFSETQ. The CDR3 reads CASSLAGILNQPQHF. The CDR3 coding sequence is TGCGCCAGCAGCTTGGCAGGGATTTTAAATCAGCCCCAGCATTTT.

Of note for this clonotype: One end of the junction is discordant with germline, which a read error may explain. V is TRBV25-1 and J is TRBJ2-7; D call uncertain. The CDR3 contains 14 residues. CDR1 and CDR2 (germline): MGHDK, SYGVNS. The CDR3 reads CATSSPRGAYEQYF. The CDR3 DNA is TGTGCCACCAGTTCACCACGCGGTGCCTACGAGCAGTACTTC.

Comments on this clonotype: Possible read error: a much larger clone is one base away. The chain carries TRBV2 and TRBJ2-7; 8 positions match TRBD1. Germline values: CDR1 SNHLY, CDR2 FYNNEI. The CDR3 consists of 12 residues. After removal of 8 bases from V and 5 bases from J, the junction contained 5 bases not matched to a gene. CDR3 coding DNA: TGTGCCAGCCTGGACAGGGTGGACGAGCAGTACTTC. As protein: CASLDRVDEQYF.

This clonotype was observed many times. The V call is TRBV25-1, the J call TRBJ1-3; D is undetermined. The CDR3 is 16 residues long. CDR1 and CDR2 from the germline V gene are MGHDK and SYGVNS. V was trimmed by 1 base and J by 3 bases, leaving 13 bases between them. The CDR3 loop reads CASSEFGRGLGNTIYF. For the CDR3, the DNA is TGTGCCAGCAGTGAATTCGGGCGGGGTCTTGGAAACACCATATATTTT.

This chain connects TRBV7-9 to TRBJ2-7; D call uncertain. The CDR3 consists of 14 residues. V was pared by 6 bases and J by 0 bases, with 12 bases between. The V gene's germline CDR1 is SEHNR and CDR2 FQNEAQ (reference sequence). CDR3 residues: CASRDQDASYEQYF. DNA of the CDR3: TGTGCCAGCAGGGACCAGGACGCCTCCTACGAGCAGTACTTC.

This rearrangement joins TRBV12-3 or TRBV12-4 to TRBJ1-5, with D tentatively TRBD1 (5 bases). Trimming cost V 5 bases and J 0 bases, with 14 bases left between them. This CDR3 is built from 16 residues. DNA of the CDR3: TGTGCCAGCAGTCTTCGGGGCCGGGCTAGCAATCAGCCCCAGCATTTT. This codes for CASSLRGRASNQPQHF.

This clonotype was seen ten or more times. This sequence joins TRBV4-2 and TRBJ1-1; D may be TRBD1 (5 bases). Germline CDR1 reads LGHNA; CDR2 reads YNFKEQ. V was cut by 0 bases and J by 11 bases, with 7 bases left in between. This CDR3 contains 11 residues. CDR3: CASSQDREAFF. The CDR3 DNA is TGTGCCAGCAGCCAAGACAGGGAGGCTTTCTTT.

J is TRBJ1-1 and V is TRBV11-3; 9 bases agree with TRBD1. Germline V gene sequence: CDR1 SGHNT, CDR2 YENEEA. The CDR3 loop spans 15 amino acids. V was pared by 8 bases and J by 4 bases, with 11 bases of the junction left unmatched. The CDR3 protein is CASSAGQGLGTEAFF. CDR3 coding DNA: TGTGCCAGCTCAGCGGGACAGGGCCTGGGCACTGAAGCTTTCTTT.

The sample holds a few counts of this clonotype. V usage is TRBV2 and J usage is TRBJ2-6; D unclear. Germline CDR1 is SNHLY and CDR2 is FYNNEI. Deletions cut 5 bases from V and 0 bases from J, with 5 bases between. This CDR3 is built from 14 residues. The DNA of the CDR3 is TGTGCCAGCAGTTTCGCCTCTGGGGCCAACGTCCTGACTTTC. Its protein product is CASSFASGANVLTF.

This chain connects TRBV20-1 to TRBJ2-7; the match to TRBD1 covers 9 bases. The CDR3 has 15 residues. V was clipped by 0 bases and J by 4 bases; unmatched bases: 7. Germline CDR1 and CDR2: DFQATT and SNEGSKA (reference sequence). The CDR3 spells CSAREAWDRAYEQYF. The CDR3, as DNA: TGCAGTGCTAGAGAGGCCTGGGACAGGGCTTACGAGCAGTACTTC.

This clonotype occurred many times. The chain carries TRBV24-1 and TRBJ1-4; tentatively, D is TRBD1 (6 bases). This CDR3 spans 16 amino acids. V lost 2 bases, J lost 8 bases, and 17 bases lay in between. Germline CDR1 is KGHDR and CDR2 is SFDVKD. The CDR3 nucleotides are TGTGCCACCAGTGATTCCGCCGGGGGCAGTATAGAAAAACTGTTTTTT. Its translation: CATSDSAGGSIEKLFF.

This clonotype was detected only a few times. The chain carries TRBV7-9 and TRBJ2-7; D perhaps matches TRBD1 (5 bases). Germline V gene data show CDR1 as SEHNR and CDR2 as FQNEAQ (reference sequence). This CDR3 has 14 residues. Deletions cut 5 bases from V and 0 bases from J, with 11 bases between. The DNA for the CDR3 is TGTGCCAGCAGCCTATTGACAGACTCCTACGAGCAGTACTTC. This translates into CASSLLTDSYEQYF.

The rearrangement links TRBV7-9 to TRBJ1-2, with D unclear. The CDR3 sequence is 15 residues long. Trimming left V 3 bases short and J 0 bases short, with 11 bases between. Germline CDR1 and CDR2: SEHNR and FQNEAQ (reference sequence). The CDR3 protein is CASSLEVGANYGYTF. The DNA of the CDR3 is TGTGCCAGCAGCTTGGAAGTAGGAGCTAACTATGGCTACACCTTC.

This chain links TRBV11-2 with TRBJ1-4; the match to TRBD1 covers 7 bases. CDR1 and CDR2 (germline): SGHAT, FQNNGV. With V trimmed by 5 bases and J by 5 bases, 17 bases remained unmatched. CDR3 size: 18 residues. The DNA for the CDR3 is TGTGCCAGCAGCCTGGATGGAGGCAGGGGGTTTGTAAATGAAAAACTGTTTTTT. The encoded protein is CASSLDGGRGFVNEKLFF.